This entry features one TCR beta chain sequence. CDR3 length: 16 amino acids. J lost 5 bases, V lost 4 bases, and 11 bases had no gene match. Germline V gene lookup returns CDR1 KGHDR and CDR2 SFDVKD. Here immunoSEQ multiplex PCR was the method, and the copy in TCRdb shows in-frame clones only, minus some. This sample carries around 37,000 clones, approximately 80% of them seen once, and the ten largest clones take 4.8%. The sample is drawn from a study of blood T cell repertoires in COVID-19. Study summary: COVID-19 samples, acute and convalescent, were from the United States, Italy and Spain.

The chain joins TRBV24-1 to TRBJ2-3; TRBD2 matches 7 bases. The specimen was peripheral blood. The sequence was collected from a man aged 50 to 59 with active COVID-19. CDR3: CATSDPGLVGGDTQYF. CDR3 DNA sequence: TGTGCCACCAGTGACCCCGGACTAGTGGGGGGAGATACGCAGTATTTT.